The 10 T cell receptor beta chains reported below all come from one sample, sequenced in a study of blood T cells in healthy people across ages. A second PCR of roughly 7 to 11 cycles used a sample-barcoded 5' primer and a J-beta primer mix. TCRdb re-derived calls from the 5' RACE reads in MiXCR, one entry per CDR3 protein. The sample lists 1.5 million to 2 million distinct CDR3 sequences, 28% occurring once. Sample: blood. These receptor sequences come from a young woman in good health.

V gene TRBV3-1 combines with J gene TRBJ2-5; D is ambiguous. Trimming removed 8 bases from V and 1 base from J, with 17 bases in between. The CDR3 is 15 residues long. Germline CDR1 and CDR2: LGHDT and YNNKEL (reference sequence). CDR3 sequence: CASGRHTTAQETQYF. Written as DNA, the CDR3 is TGTGCCAGCGGCCGCCACACGACTGCCCAAGAGACCCAGTACTTC.

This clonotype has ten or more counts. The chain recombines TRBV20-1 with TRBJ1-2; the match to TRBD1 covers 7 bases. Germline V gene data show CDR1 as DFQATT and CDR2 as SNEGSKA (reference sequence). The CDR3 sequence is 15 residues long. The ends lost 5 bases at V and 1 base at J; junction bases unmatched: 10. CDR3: CSAWAGTDINYGYTF. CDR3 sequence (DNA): TGCAGTGCTTGGGCCGGGACAGACATTAACTATGGCTACACCTTC.

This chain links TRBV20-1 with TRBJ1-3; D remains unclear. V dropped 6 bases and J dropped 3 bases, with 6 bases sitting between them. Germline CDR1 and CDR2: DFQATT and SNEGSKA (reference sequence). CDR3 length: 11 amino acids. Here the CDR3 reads CSAANGNTIYF. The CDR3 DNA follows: TGCAGTGCCGCCAATGGAAACACCATATATTTT.

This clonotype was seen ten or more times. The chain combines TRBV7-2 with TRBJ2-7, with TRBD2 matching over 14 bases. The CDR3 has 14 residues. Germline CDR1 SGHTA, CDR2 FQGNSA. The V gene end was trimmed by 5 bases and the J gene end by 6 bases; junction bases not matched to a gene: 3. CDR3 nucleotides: TGTGCCAGCAGCCCGACTAGCGGGAGGGGCGAGCAGTACTTC. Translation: CASSPTSGRGEQYF. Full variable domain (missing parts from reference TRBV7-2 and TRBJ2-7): GAGVSQSPSNKVTEKGKDVELRCDPISGHTALYWYRQSLGQGLEFLIYFQGNSAPDKSGLPSDRFSAERTGGSVSTLTIQRTQQEDSAVYLCASSPTSGRGEQYFGPGTRLTVT.

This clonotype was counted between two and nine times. The CDR3 sequence: CASTASQSGGYTF. The CDR3 coding sequence is TGTGCCAGCACCGCATCTCAATCGGGTGGCTACACCTTC. This chain uses TRBV7-2 with TRBJ1-2; D is unresolved. Germline V lookup: CDR1 SGHTA, CDR2 FQGNSA. The CDR3 length is 13 residues. With 7 bases removed from V and 7 bases from J, the gap between germline ends came to 16 bases.

The CDR3 bases are TGCGCCAGCAGCCAATTTCCCGGGACAGGGAATGAGCAGTTCTTC. This codes for CASSQFPGTGNEQFF. V gene TRBV5-1 combines with J gene TRBJ2-1, with 9 positions matching TRBD1. Germline values: CDR1 SGHRS, CDR2 YFSETQ. Trimming cost V 4 bases and J 7 bases; bases outside gene matches: 9. The CDR3 loop spans 15 amino acids.

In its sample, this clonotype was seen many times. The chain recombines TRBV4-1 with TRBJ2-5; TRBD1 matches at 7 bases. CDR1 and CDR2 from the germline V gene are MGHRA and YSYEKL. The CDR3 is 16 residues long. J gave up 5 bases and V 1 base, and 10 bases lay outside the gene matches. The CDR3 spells CASSQVPDREMETQYF. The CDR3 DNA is TGCGCCAGCAGCCAAGTGCCTGACAGGGAGATGGAGACCCAGTACTTC.

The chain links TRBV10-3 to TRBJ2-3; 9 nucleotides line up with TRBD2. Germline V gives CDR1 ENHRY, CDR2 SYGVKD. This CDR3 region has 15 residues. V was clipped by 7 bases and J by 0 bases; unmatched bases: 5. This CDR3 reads CAIKRLAASTDTQYF. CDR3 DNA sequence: TGTGCCATCAAACGACTAGCGGCTAGCACAGATACGCAGTATTTT.

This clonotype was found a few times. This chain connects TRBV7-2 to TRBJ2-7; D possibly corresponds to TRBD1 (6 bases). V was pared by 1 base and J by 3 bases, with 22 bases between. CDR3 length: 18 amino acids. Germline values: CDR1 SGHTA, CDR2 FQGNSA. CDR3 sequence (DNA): TGTGCCAGCAGCTTAGTTCGGTTTTTGGGACAAAGGAGCTACGAGCAGTACTTC. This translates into CASSLVRFLGQRSYEQYF. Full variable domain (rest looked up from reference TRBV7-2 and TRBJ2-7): GAGVSQSPSNKVTEKGKDVELRCDPISGHTALYWYRQSLGQGLEFLIYFQGNSAPDKSGLPSDRFSAERTGGSVSTLTIQRTQQEDSAVYLCASSLVRFLGQRSYEQYFGPGTRLTVT.

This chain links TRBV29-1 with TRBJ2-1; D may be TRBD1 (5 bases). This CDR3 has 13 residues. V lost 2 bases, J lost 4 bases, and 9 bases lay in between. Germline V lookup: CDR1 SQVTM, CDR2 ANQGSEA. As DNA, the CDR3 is TGCAGCGTTGAAAGGTCAGGGTACAATGAGCAGTTCTTC. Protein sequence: CSVERSGYNEQFF.